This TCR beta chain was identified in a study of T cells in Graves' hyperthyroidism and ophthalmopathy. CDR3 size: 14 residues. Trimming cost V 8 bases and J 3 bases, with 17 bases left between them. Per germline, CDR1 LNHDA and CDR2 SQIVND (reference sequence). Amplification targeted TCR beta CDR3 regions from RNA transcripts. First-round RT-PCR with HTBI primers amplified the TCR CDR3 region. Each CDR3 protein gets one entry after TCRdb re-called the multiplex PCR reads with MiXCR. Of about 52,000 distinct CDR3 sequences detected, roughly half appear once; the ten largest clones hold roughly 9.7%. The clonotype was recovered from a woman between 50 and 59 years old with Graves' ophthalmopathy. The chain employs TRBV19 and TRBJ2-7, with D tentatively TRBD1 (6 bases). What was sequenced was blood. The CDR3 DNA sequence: TGTGCCAGTGGTAGTAACGGACAGAGCTACGAGCAGTACTTC. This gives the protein CASGSNGQSYEQYF. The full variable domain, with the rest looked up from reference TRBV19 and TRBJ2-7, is DGGITQSPKYLFRKEGQNVTLSCEQNLNHDAMYWYRQDPGQGLRLIYYSQIVNDFQKGDIAEGYSVSREKKESFPLTVTSAQKNPTAFYLCASGSNGQSYEQYFGPGTRLTVT.